This T cell receptor beta chain was retrieved from a study of blood T cells in healthy people across ages. Study-wide findings and caveats: The study regarded diversity estimates from one million T cells as underestimates. Getting older went along with TCR beta diversity per million T cells dropping roughly linearly. Shifts in expanded clonotypes may have been confounded by donor CMV status, which was unknown.

Comment on this clonotype: What it recognizes is unknown. The junction departs from the called germline gene at one end, perhaps through a read error.

The CDR3 loop spans 16 amino acids. Looked up from germline, CDR1 is SGHVS and CDR2 is FNYEAQ. PCR was performed a second time for roughly 6 to 12 cycles using a sample-barcoded 5' primer and a J-beta primer mix. TCRdb reanalysed the 5' RACE reads using MiXCR and keeps one entry per CDR3 protein. The sample includes 1.5 million to 2 million distinct CDR3 sequences, about 35% of them seen just once. The source of this sequence is a woman under 40 in good health. Sequencing used blood. The rearrangement joins TRBV7-6 to TRBJ2-1; 8 positions match TRBD2. The CDR3 here is CAGSSAGRAINNEQFF. The DNA of the CDR3 is TGTGCCGGCAGCTCCGCCGGGAGGGCGATTAACAATGAGCAGTTCTTC.